This T cell receptor beta chain was identified during a study of cytomegalovirus exposure and HLA in healthy donors. Study as a whole: An earlier analysis found 110 million or so unique TCR beta sequences from around 180 million T cells.

As concerns this clone: Its antigen remains unidentified.

Notes on the study in general: The study assumed roughly uniform donor sequencing depth for presence/absence analyses. Immune exposure information available was restricted to CMV serostatus.

Amplification used 60 Vbeta primers and 13 Jbeta primers. Here immunoSEQ multiplex PCR was the method, and the copy in TCRdb shows in-frame clones only, minus some. The repertoire holds some 120,000 clones, with about 77% as singletons. The receptor was isolated from a man in his fifties in good health and CMV-seronegative. Material for sequencing was PBMCs.

Here the CDR3 reads CASSLGLAYEQYF. In DNA form, the CDR3 reads TGTGCCAGCAGCTTAGGGCTAGCCTACGAGCAGTACTTC. V and J are TRBV7-2 and TRBJ2-7; D gene uncertain. CDR1 and CDR2 from the germline V gene are SGHTA and FQGNSA. V was clipped by 1 base and J by 2 bases, with 6 bases between them. This CDR3 contains 13 residues.